Shown below are 30 T cell receptor beta chains from a single sample sequenced in a study of T cells in Graves' hyperthyroidism and ophthalmopathy. There were TCR beta CDR3 regions amplified from RNA transcripts. Researchers ran a first-round RT-PCR on the TCR CDR3 using the HTBI primer set. TCRdb recomputed calls from the multiplex PCR reads with MiXCR, one row per CDR3 protein. The table lists approximately 600,000 distinct CDR3 sequences, 14% of them singletons. The specimen sequenced was blood. The source of these receptors is a woman in her 30s with Graves' hyperthyroidism that later progressed to Graves' ophthalmopathy.

This clonotype has just a few counts. A much larger clone lies one base from this, so it may be a read error. The rearrangement uses TRBV10-3 and TRBJ2-2; D uncertain. Trimming stripped 5 bases from V and 1 base from J, with 2 bases between. CDR3 length: 12 amino acids. Germline values: CDR1 ENHRY, CDR2 SYGVKD. CDR3 nucleotides: TGTGCCATCAGTAAGAACACCGGGGAGCTGTTTTTT. It translates to CAISKNTGELFF.

The rearrangement uses TRBV6-1 and TRBJ2-2, with TRBD2 matching 15 bases. The germline CDR1 and CDR2 sequences are MNHNS and SASEGT. The J segment lost 4 bases and the V segment lost 6 bases, leaving 9 bases of the junction unmatched. The CDR3 is 18 residues long. This chain's CDR3 is CASRAGTSGRRGTGELFF. The CDR3 DNA reads TGTGCCAGCAGGGCCGGGACTAGCGGGAGGAGAGGCACCGGGGAGCTGTTTTTT.

V gene TRBV10-3 combines with J gene TRBJ1-2; D perhaps matches TRBD1 (5 bases). This CDR3 contains 17 residues. The V end was cut by 6 bases, the J end by 4 bases, with 24 bases between. CDR1 and CDR2 (germline): ENHRY, SYGVKD. The CDR3 region has the DNA TGTGCCATCAGCCTGCCCCCACCGGGACGGGAAAGCTATGGCTACACCTTC. Protein product: CAISLPPPGRESYGYTF.

The chain employs TRBV9 and TRBJ1-3, with a weak D call TRBD1 (5 bases). CDR3 length: 16 residues. From germline, CDR1 is SGDLS and CDR2 YYNGEE. Trimming took off 0 bases at V and 0 bases at J, with 10 bases between the two ends. The CDR3 nucleotides are TGTGCCAGCAGCGTAGCGTCGGGGACCTCTGGAAACACCATATATTTT. This codes for CASSVASGTSGNTIYF.

J is TRBJ2-2 and V is TRBV9, with 7 bases identical to TRBD1. Germline V gene lookup returns CDR1 SGDLS and CDR2 YYNGEE. The CDR3 contains 15 residues. V lost 2 bases, J lost 2 bases, and 3 bases stayed unmatched. The CDR3 DNA is TGTGCCAGCAGCGTCGGGACAGACAACACCGGGGAGCTGTTTTTT. Translated, it gives CASSVGTDNTGELFF. Full variable domain (missing parts from reference TRBV9 and TRBJ2-2): DSGVTQTPKHLITATGQRVTLRCSPRSGDLSVYWYQQSLDQGLQFLIQYYNGEERAKGNILERFSAQQFPDLHSELNLSSLELGDSALYFCASSVGTDNTGELFFGEGSRLTVL.

This clonotype was recorded at least ten times. The chain carries TRBV12-3 or TRBV12-4 and TRBJ2-1, with 7 bases identical to TRBD1. With 5 bases clipped from V and 5 bases from J, the junction kept 15 bases outside the gene matches. This CDR3 has 17 residues. This CDR3 is CASSLLWGQRGHNEQFF. DNA of the CDR3: TGTGCCAGCAGTCTCCTCTGGGGACAGAGAGGGCACAATGAGCAGTTCTTC.

This clonotype was detected ten times or more. The chain employs TRBV11-2 and TRBJ2-3; D is tentatively TRBD1 or TRBD2 (7 bases each). The CDR3 extends over 18 amino acids. In germline, CDR1 is SGHAT, CDR2 FQNNGV. V was cut by 2 bases and J by 3 bases, with 21 bases left in between. DNA for the CDR3: TGTGCCAGCAGCTTATTTGAGGGGGCTAGCGGATTAACAGATACGCAGTATTTT. This codes for CASSLFEGASGLTDTQYF.

In this sample, this clonotype turned up many times. The CDR3: CASSVDWDPFGGYTF. CDR3 nucleotides: TGTGCCAGCAGCGTAGACTGGGATCCCTTCGGCGGCTACACCTTC. The J gene is TRBJ1-2, the V gene TRBV9; no firm D call. V lost 0 bases to trimming and J lost 8 bases, with 17 bases between them. The CDR3 is made up of 15 amino acids. Germline V gene lookup returns CDR1 SGDLS and CDR2 YYNGEE. Full variable domain (outside the CDR3, taken from reference TRBV9 and TRBJ1-2): DSGVTQTPKHLITATGQRVTLRCSPRSGDLSVYWYQQSLDQGLQFLIQYYNGEERAKGNILERFSAQQFPDLHSELNLSSLELGDSALYFCASSVDWDPFGGYTFGSGTRLTVV.

About this clonotype itself: Being one base from a much bigger clone, this may be a read error. The chain has TRBV20-1 and TRBJ1-6; maybe TRBD1 (5 bases). The CDR3 extends over 14 amino acids. CDR1 and CDR2 from the germline V gene are DFQATT and SNEGSKA (reference sequence). The CDR3 sequence is CSAFSGTYNSPPHF. The DNA of the CDR3 is TGCAGTGCTTTCTCAGGGACCTATAATTCACCCCCCCACTTT.

In regard to this clonotype: Since a much larger clone is just one base distant, this may be a read error. The chain links TRBV10-3 to TRBJ1-1; D not resolved. V was clipped by 2 bases and J by 1 base, with 11 bases between them. Germline-derived CDR1 and CDR2 are ENHRY and SYGVKD. The CDR3 runs to 15 residues. The CDR3 DNA is TGTGCCATCAGTGAGAGGTCCGACGGGAACACTGAAGCTTTCTTT. Its translation: CAISERSDGNTEAFF.

A note on this clonotype: It may be a read error: a sequence one base away is much more abundant. The chain couples TRBV11-3 to TRBJ1-2; D not resolved. V was pared by 5 bases and J by 6 bases, with 13 bases between. Germline V gives CDR1 SGHNT, CDR2 YENEEA. This CDR3 is built from 13 residues. CDR3 sequence: CASSISGSHGYTF. In nucleotides, the CDR3 is TGTGCCAGCAGCATAAGCGGTTCGCATGGCTACACCTTC.

The chain has TRBV7-8 and TRBJ2-2; no clear D gene. Trimming cost V 5 bases and J 8 bases, with 9 bases left between them. There are 12 residues in the CDR3. CDR1 is SGHVS, CDR2 FQNEAQ, per germline. DNA for the CDR3: TGTGCCAGCAGCCCCCTAATGGGGGAGCTGTTTTTT. Protein sequence: CASSPLMGELFF.

This clonotype has a count of ten or more. CDR3 DNA sequence: TGTGCCAGCAGCTTAAATGGGATAGGGGACGAGCAGTACTTC. Protein product: CASSLNGIGDEQYF. The genes are TRBV7-3 and TRBJ2-7; a weak D match, TRBD1 (5 bases). Trimming cost V 1 base and J 5 bases, with 12 bases left between them. The germline gives CDR1 SGHTA, CDR2 FQGTGA. The CDR3 loop spans 14 amino acids.

This clonotype was picked up one time. V usage is TRBV20-1 and J usage is TRBJ2-3; 13 bases line up with TRBD2. The V segment lost 1 base and the J segment 1 base; nucleotides outside the gene matches: 11. This CDR3 contains 19 residues. The germline V gene encodes CDR1 DFQATT and CDR2 SNEGSKA (reference sequence). CDR3 sequence reads: CSARVTSGRDSRGTDTQYF. The CDR3 DNA follows: TGCAGTGCTAGAGTTACTAGCGGGAGGGATTCCCGGGGCACAGATACGCAGTATTTT.

This clonotype was found many times. The rearrangement links TRBV6-2 or TRBV6-3 to TRBJ1-1, with D uncertain. The CDR3 has 13 residues. Trimming left V 4 bases short and J 0 bases short, with 6 bases between. Germline loops: CDR1 MNHEY, CDR2 SVGEGT. The CDR3, as DNA: TGTGCCAGCAGTTGGCAGGTGAACACTGAAGCTTTCTTT. This codes for CASSWQVNTEAFF.

A few counts support this clonotype. The rearrangement joins TRBV6-1 to TRBJ2-2; 7 bases align to TRBD1. Germline V gives CDR1 MNHNS, CDR2 SASEGT. The CDR3 length is 17 residues. V lost 5 bases to trimming and J lost 6 bases; unmatched junction nucleotides: 15. The CDR3 coding sequence is TGTGCCAGCAGTCCCAATAGACAGGGATGGGTCGCCGGGGAGCTGTTTTTT. Protein: CASSPNRQGWVAGELFF.

This clonotype appeared many times. The chain links TRBV11-2 to TRBJ2-1; TRBD2 might be the D (5 bases). Looked up from germline, CDR1 is SGHAT and CDR2 is FQNNGV. The CDR3 totals 14 residues. V was clipped by 5 bases and J by 8 bases, with 16 bases between them. CDR3 sequence reads: CASSTPTSGDEQFF. The DNA of the CDR3 is TGTGCCAGCAGCACTCCGACGTCCGGGGATGAGCAGTTCTTC.

Note on this clonotype: A clone one base away is much larger, so this may be a read error. The chain recombines TRBV11-3 with TRBJ1-2, with 8 bases matching TRBD1. Germline lookup yields CDR1 SGHNT and CDR2 YENEEA. This CDR3 has 13 amino acids. The CDR3, as DNA: TGTGCCAGCAGTTACGCAGGGGGCAATGGCAACACCTTC. Protein sequence: CASSYAGGNGNTF.

In this sample, this clonotype turned up many times. The chain is built from TRBV7-8 and TRBJ2-5; D gene uncertain. V lost 1 base and J lost 0, with 3 bases in between. This CDR3 is built from 13 residues. From germline, CDR1 is SGHVS and CDR2 FQNEAQ. CDR3 residues: CASSLDYQETQYF. DNA for the CDR3: TGTGCCAGCAGCTTAGACTACCAAGAGACCCAGTACTTC.

This clonotype was counted many times. V usage is TRBV19 and J usage is TRBJ2-3; D possibly matches TRBD1 or TRBD2 (6 bases each). This CDR3 region has 19 residues. Trimming removed 1 base from V and 3 bases from J, with 23 bases in between. The V gene's germline CDR1 is LNHDA and CDR2 SQIVND (reference sequence). The CDR3 sequence: CASSIALTRGQGRTDTQYF. The CDR3 DNA is TGTGCCAGTAGTATAGCCCTCACGCGTGGGCAGGGGAGGACAGATACGCAGTATTTT.

This clonotype was observed at least ten times. The chain employs TRBV28 and TRBJ2-1, with TRBD2 identical over 9 bases. The germline V gene has CDR1 MDHEN and CDR2 SYDVKM. V was pared by 6 bases and J by 9 bases, with 9 bases of the junction left unmatched. The CDR3 covers 14 residues. Written as DNA, the CDR3 is TGTGCCAGCAGGGGGGGACTAGCAGCTTCTGAGCAGTTCTTC. Amino acid sequence: CASRGGLAASEQFF.

The sample holds a few counts of this clonotype. A much larger clone lies a single base off, so this may be a read error. The chain has TRBV29-1 and TRBJ2-2, with TRBD1 matching 8 bases. This CDR3 contains 15 residues. Germline V CDR1 and CDR2: SQVTM, ANQGSEA. The CDR3 spells CSVVGGQANTGGLFF. For the CDR3, the DNA is TGCAGCGTTGTGGGGGGACAGGCTAACACCGGGGGGCTGTTTTTT.

The table lists this clonotype with many counts. The rearrangement joins TRBV7-9 to TRBJ2-3, with 8 bases aligning to TRBD2. Per the germline V gene, CDR1 is SEHNR and CDR2 is FQNEAQ (reference sequence). J gave up 6 bases and V 7 bases, and 18 bases lay outside the gene matches. The CDR3 contains 17 residues. In DNA, the CDR3 is TGTGCCAGCATGGAGATAGCGGGATCTTCTCCGACGGATACGCAGTATTTT. It codes for CASMEIAGSSPTDTQYF.

This clonotype has ten or more counts. The V call is TRBV27, the J call TRBJ1-3; 7 nucleotides line up with TRBD1. In germline, CDR1 is MNHEY, CDR2 SMNVEV (reference sequence). Germline trimming cut 5 bases from V and 3 bases from J; bases unmatched to any gene: 7. The CDR3 has 15 amino acids. CDR3 loop: CASSRRGAVGNTIYF. As DNA, the CDR3 is TGTGCCAGCAGTCGCAGGGGGGCGGTTGGAAACACCATATATTTT.

The rearrangement joins TRBV28 to TRBJ2-5; 9 bases agree with TRBD2. The germline gives CDR1 MDHEN, CDR2 SYDVKM. The CDR3 covers 16 residues. V lost 3 bases, J lost 4 bases, and 9 bases stayed unmatched. The CDR3 nucleotides are TGTGCCAGCAGTTTCGCGCCGGCGGGAGGGACAGAGACCCAGTACTTC. Its protein is CASSFAPAGGTETQYF.

This clonotype was seen many times. The chain joins TRBV4-2 to TRBJ1-5; D is ambiguous. This CDR3 contains 15 residues. V was pared by 4 bases and J by 5 bases, with 15 bases between. The germline V gene encodes CDR1 LGHNA and CDR2 YNFKEQ. This CDR3 is CASSRVLTQDQPQHF. The CDR3, as DNA: TGTGCCAGCAGCCGGGTTCTGACACAAGATCAGCCCCAGCATTTT.

This clonotype has ten or more counts. This chain links TRBV6-5 with TRBJ2-7; D is perhaps TRBD1 or TRBD2 (5 bases each). Germline assignment: CDR1 MNHEY and CDR2 SVGAGI. V was shortened by 0 bases and J by 7 bases, with 10 bases between the two germline ends. The CDR3 is made up of 13 amino acids. CDR3 DNA sequence: TGTGCCAGCAGTTACTCGGGGGACGGGGAGCAGTACTTC. It specifies CASSYSGDGEQYF.

This clonotype was seen at least ten times. This chain connects TRBV10-3 to TRBJ1-1, with D unresolved. Trimming took off 3 bases at V and 1 base at J, with 9 bases between the two ends. The germline CDR1 and CDR2 sequences are ENHRY and SYGVKD. The CDR3 is 14 amino acids. The CDR3 DNA is TGTGCCATCAGTGATAACAGACAGAACACTGAAGCTTTCTTT. Translating it yields CAISDNRQNTEAFF.

Many counts were recorded for this clonotype. This chain uses TRBV12-3 or TRBV12-4 with TRBJ1-1; TRBD1 might be the D (6 bases). The V end lost 6 bases, the J end lost 7 bases, and 18 bases lay between the germline ends. The CDR3 spans 14 residues. The CDR3 region is CASRPKGHLGEAFF. CDR3 DNA: TGTGCCAGCAGGCCTAAGGGACATTTGGGTGAAGCTTTCTTT.

This clonotype came up many times. V and J are TRBV10-3 and TRBJ2-7; D gene uncertain. Trimming left V 7 bases short and J 6 bases short, with 19 bases between. This CDR3 comprises 14 residues. Germline CDR1 ENHRY, CDR2 SYGVKD. CDR3 in amino acids: CAITGTRTSAEQYF. CDR3 in DNA: TGTGCCATCACAGGAACGCGGACCAGCGCCGAGCAGTACTTC.